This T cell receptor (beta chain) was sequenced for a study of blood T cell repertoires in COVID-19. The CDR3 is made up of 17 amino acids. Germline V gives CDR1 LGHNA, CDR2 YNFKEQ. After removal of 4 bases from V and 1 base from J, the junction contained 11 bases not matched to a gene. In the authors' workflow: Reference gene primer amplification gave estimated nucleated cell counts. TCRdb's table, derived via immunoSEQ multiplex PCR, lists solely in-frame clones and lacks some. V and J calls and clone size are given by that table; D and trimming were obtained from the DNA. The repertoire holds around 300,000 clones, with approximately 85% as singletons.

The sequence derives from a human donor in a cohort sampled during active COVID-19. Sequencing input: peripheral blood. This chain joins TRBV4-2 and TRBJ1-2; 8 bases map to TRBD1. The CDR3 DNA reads TGTGCCAGCAGCCCTCCCGGGACAGGCGACCATAACTATGGCTACACCTTC. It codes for CASSPPGTGDHNYGYTF.